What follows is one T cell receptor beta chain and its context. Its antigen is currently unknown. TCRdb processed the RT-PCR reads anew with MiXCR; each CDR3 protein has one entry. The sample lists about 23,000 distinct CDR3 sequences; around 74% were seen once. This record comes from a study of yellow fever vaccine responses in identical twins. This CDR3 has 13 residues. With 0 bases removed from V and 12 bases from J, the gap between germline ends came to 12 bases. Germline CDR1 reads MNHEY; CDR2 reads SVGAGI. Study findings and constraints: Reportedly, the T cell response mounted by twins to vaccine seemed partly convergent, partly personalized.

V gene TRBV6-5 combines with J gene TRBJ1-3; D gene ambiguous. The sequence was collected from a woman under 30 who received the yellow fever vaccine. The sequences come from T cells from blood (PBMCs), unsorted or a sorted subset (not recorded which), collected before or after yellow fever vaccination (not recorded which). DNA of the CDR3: TGTGCCAGCAGTTACTCGATTACCGGGGACATATATTTT. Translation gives CASSYSITGDIYF.